The 23 T cell receptor beta chains below come from one sample, sequenced in a study of CD8+CD57+ T cells in acquired aplastic anemia. Patients selected for sequencing had displayed CD8+CD57+ cell expansion by flow cytometry. CDR3 and TCR beta VDJ profiling relied on a genomic DNA template. TCRdb reprocessed the reads via MiXCR and lists one record per CDR3 protein. The sample consists of 150,000 to 200,000 distinct CDR3 sequences, around 50% of them appearing once. The sequenced sample consisted of sorted CD4+, CD8+, or CD8+CD57+ T cells (not recorded which) from PBMCs. Receptor source: a human donor with aplastic anemia.

This clonotype was detected only a few times. Germline is not matched at one junction end, which may reflect a read error. This chain connects TRBV20-1 to TRBJ1-2, with D perhaps TRBD1 (6 bases). Germline-derived CDR1 and CDR2 are DFQATT and SNEGSKA (reference sequence). This CDR3 has 15 amino acids. This CDR3 reads CSARVRSGGDYGYAF. In nucleotides, the CDR3 is TGCAGTGCTAGAGTCCGATCCGGGGGCGACTATGGCTACGCCTTC.

A word on this clonotype: A much more abundant neighbour one base away suggests this may be a read error. The chain couples TRBV7-3 to TRBJ1-1; no clear D gene. Germline V gene lookup returns CDR1 SGHTA and CDR2 FQGTGA. V was pared by 2 bases and J by 4 bases, with 11 bases between. The CDR3 is made up of 14 amino acids. The CDR3: CASSLGGGSTEAFF. The CDR3 region has the DNA TGTGCCAGCAGCTTAGGTGGAGGGAGCACTGAAGCTTTCTTT.

J is TRBJ1-2 and V is TRBV20-1, with D maybe TRBD1 (5 bases). Trimming left V 6 bases short and J 5 bases short, with 16 bases between. CDR1 is DFQATT and CDR2 is SNEGSKA in the germline V gene (reference sequence). The CDR3 has 13 residues. The CDR3 reads CSARGLGGYGYTF. CDR3 coding DNA: TGCAGTGCGAGGGGCCTGGGAGGGTATGGCTACACCTTC.

The V gene is TRBV2, the J gene TRBJ2-5; either TRBD1 or TRBD2 may fit D (5 bases each). This CDR3 has 14 residues. Germline V gene data show CDR1 as SNHLY and CDR2 as FYNNEI. The V end was cut by 6 bases, the J end by 5 bases, with 16 bases between. CDR3 loop: CASRLRGREETQYF. The CDR3 nucleotides read TGTGCCAGCAGGCTTAGGGGCAGGGAGGAGACCCAGTACTTC.

This clonotype was seen ten or more times. This chain connects TRBV19 to TRBJ1-5, with D perhaps TRBD1 (6 bases). This CDR3 spans 13 amino acids. With 6 bases removed from V and 6 bases from J, the gap between germline ends came to 12 bases. Germline CDR1 is LNHDA and CDR2 is SQIVND (reference sequence). The CDR3 DNA is TGTGCCAGTAGACAGGGTCGGGGTCAGCCCCAGCATTTT. It translates to CASRQGRGQPQHF.

This chain links TRBV20-1 with TRBJ2-7; 9 nucleotides align to TRBD1. The CDR3 has 14 residues. The germline gives CDR1 DFQATT, CDR2 SNEGSKA (reference sequence). J was trimmed by 2 bases and V by 6 bases; bases with no gene match: 8. CDR3 residues: CSATGTGNPYEQYF. CDR3 coding DNA: TGCAGTGCAACCGGGACAGGGAACCCCTACGAGCAGTACTTC.

This clonotype was detected many times. This chain uses TRBV7-9 with TRBJ2-1; D is possibly TRBD1 (6 bases). Germline loops: CDR1 SEHNR, CDR2 FQNEAQ (reference sequence). Trimming removed 1 base at V and 4 bases at J, with 14 bases between. This CDR3 comprises 16 residues. CDR3 DNA sequence: TGTGCCAGCAGCTTAGGTTCCGGGACACCTTACAATGAGCAGTTCTTC. It yields the protein CASSLGSGTPYNEQFF. Variable domain in full (rest from reference TRBV7-9 and TRBJ2-1): DTGVSQNPRHKITKRGQNVTFRCDPISEHNRLYWYRQTLGQGPEFLTYFQNEAQLEKSRLLSDRFSAERPKGSFSTLEIQRTEQGDSAMYLCASSLGSGTPYNEQFFGPGTRLTVL.

The V gene is TRBV7-2, the J gene TRBJ2-7, with a tentative D call TRBD2 (6 bases). The germline CDR1 and CDR2 sequences are SGHTA and FQGNSA. The CDR3 loop spans 14 amino acids. With 1 base removed from V and 7 bases from J, the gap between germline ends came to 14 bases. The CDR3 sequence is CASSLGRELREQYF. DNA for the CDR3: TGTGCCAGCAGCTTAGGACGGGAGCTTAGGGAGCAGTACTTC. The complete variable domain, with remaining parts taken from reference TRBV7-2 and TRBJ2-7, reads GAGVSQSPSNKVTEKGKDVELRCDPISGHTALYWYRQSLGQGLEFLIYFQGNSAPDKSGLPSDRFSAERTGGSVSTLTIQRTQQEDSAVYLCASSLGRELREQYFGPGTRLTVT.

About this clonotype: This may be a read error: a much more frequent sequence differs by one nucleotide. The J gene is TRBJ2-7, the V gene TRBV12-3 or TRBV12-4, with 8 bases aligning to TRBD2. The CDR3 is made up of 15 amino acids. This chain's CDR3 is CASSFIAGSSYERYF. Written as DNA, the CDR3 is TGTGCCAGCAGTTTCATAGCGGGGAGCTCCTACGAGCGGTACTTC.

This clonotype came up many times. The chain links TRBV19 to TRBJ2-7; D not resolved. V was cut by 6 bases and J by 0 bases, with 9 bases left in between. The V gene's germline CDR1 is LNHDA and CDR2 SQIVND (reference sequence). The CDR3 loop spans 13 amino acids. CDR3 sequence (DNA): TGTGCCAGTAGAAACAGCCGCTCCTACGAGCAGTACTTC. It specifies CASRNSRSYEQYF.

In its sample, this clonotype was seen a few times. The V and J genes are TRBV10-3 and TRBJ2-5; a weak D match, TRBD2 (6 bases). V was trimmed by 0 bases and J by 4 bases, leaving 6 bases between them. Germline V lookup: CDR1 ENHRY, CDR2 SYGVKD. The CDR3 is 13 amino acids. The CDR3 sequence is CAISESGGETQYF. The CDR3 bases are TGTGCCATCAGTGAGTCGGGAGGAGAGACCCAGTACTTC.

The rearrangement links TRBV2 to TRBJ2-5, with D maybe TRBD2 (6 bases). The V end was cut by 5 bases, the J end by 5 bases, with 18 bases between. Germline V gene sequence: CDR1 SNHLY, CDR2 FYNNEI. The CDR3 sequence is 15 residues long. CDR3 coding DNA: TGTGCCAGCAGTTGGGGTCCGGGAGTCCCTGAGACCCAGTACTTC. Translation gives CASSWGPGVPETQYF. The variable domain in full, completed from reference TRBV2 and TRBJ2-5, reads EPEVTQTPSHQVTQMGQEVILRCVPISNHLYFYWYRQILGQKVEFLVSFYNNEISEKSEIFDDQFSVERPDGSNFTLKIRSTKLEDSAMYFCASSWGPGVPETQYFGPGTRLLVL.

About this clonotype: This may arise from a read error, as a much more abundant clone is one base away. The genes are TRBV6-4 and TRBJ1-1, with D possibly being TRBD1 (5 bases). Trimming took off 3 bases at V and 1 base at J, with 15 bases between the two ends. The CDR3 totals 16 residues. CDR1 is MRHNA and CDR2 is SNTAGT in the germline V gene. CDR3 residues: CASSEGRRGTNTEAFF. Here the CDR3 DNA reads TGTGCCAGCAGTGAGGGCAGGAGGGGAACGAACACTGAAGCTTTCTTT.

This chain's CDR3 is CATSRDRGAGETQYF. As DNA, the CDR3 is TGTGCCACCAGCAGAGACAGGGGCGCGGGGGAGACCCAGTACTTC. The rearrangement uses TRBV15 and TRBJ2-5, with D perhaps being TRBD1 or TRBD2 (6 bases each). V dropped 0 bases and J dropped 5 bases, with 13 bases sitting between them. CDR1 and CDR2 from the germline V gene are LNHNV and YYDKDF (reference sequence). CDR3 length: 15 residues.

This clonotype was detected a few times. V is TRBV15 and J is TRBJ1-6; a weak D match, TRBD1 (5 bases). Germline V gene sequence: CDR1 LNHNV, CDR2 YYDKDF (reference sequence). Trimming took off 3 bases at V and 9 bases at J, with 12 bases between the two ends. The CDR3 has 14 amino acids. This CDR3 reads CATSRGGDASPLHF. The DNA of the CDR3 is TGTGCCACCAGCAGGGGGGGGGATGCTTCACCCCTCCACTTT.

This sequence joins TRBV24-1 and TRBJ1-1; D is perhaps TRBD1 (6 bases). Germline CDR1 and CDR2: KGHDR and SFDVKD. This CDR3 contains 17 residues. V lost 0 bases to trimming and J lost 6 bases, with 19 bases between them. The CDR3: CATSDLIGTQGKAEAFF. The CDR3 nucleotides are TGTGCCACCAGTGATTTGATTGGAACCCAGGGGAAGGCTGAAGCTTTCTTT.

V and J are TRBV20-1 and TRBJ1-5, with D possibly TRBD1 on 5 matching bases. V was shortened by 4 bases and J by 0 bases, with 10 bases between the two germline ends. The V gene's germline CDR1 is DFQATT and CDR2 SNEGSKA (reference sequence). The CDR3 has 14 residues. The CDR3 DNA sequence: TGCAGTGCTACTCAGGGAAGTAGCAATCAGCCCCAGCATTTT. Translation gives CSATQGSSNQPQHF.

The chain combines TRBV7-3 with TRBJ2-2; D is tentatively TRBD1 or TRBD2 (6 bases each). V lost 7 bases and J lost 6, with 12 bases in between. The V gene's germline CDR1 is SGHTA and CDR2 FQGTGA. The CDR3 length is 13 residues. The CDR3 DNA reads TGTGCCAGCACCTATAGGGGGGCCGGGGAGCTGTTTTTT. Amino acids: CASTYRGAGELFF. Combining the CDR3 with reference TRBV7-3 and TRBJ2-2 gives the whole variable domain GAGVSQTPSNKVTEKGKYVELRCDPISGHTALYWYRQSLGQGPEFLIYFQGTGAADDSGLPNDRFFAVRPEGSVSTLKIQRTERGDSAVYLCASTYRGAGELFFGEGSRLTVL.

Many counts were recorded for this clonotype. The rearrangement uses TRBV20-1 and TRBJ2-1; 8 bases agree with TRBD2. V gave up 1 base and J gave up 1 base; unmatched junction bases: 6. The germline gives CDR1 DFQATT, CDR2 SNEGSKA (reference sequence). The CDR3 runs 16 residues. CDR3 bases: TGCAGTGCTAGAGTGCGAGCGGGGGAGTCCTACAATGAGCAGTTCTTC. Residues: CSARVRAGESYNEQFF.

This clonotype was recorded a few times. CDR3 residues: CASSLAKGEQYF. The CDR3 DNA reads TGTGCCAGCAGCTTAGCCAAGGGCGAGCAGTACTTC. V usage is TRBV7-9 and J usage is TRBJ2-7; no reliable D call. The CDR3 has 12 residues. The V gene lost 0 bases and the J gene lost 6 bases, with 6 bases spanning the gap. CDR1 SEHNR and CDR2 FQNEAQ come from the germline V gene (reference sequence).

This clonotype occurred once. V and J are TRBV11-1 and TRBJ2-1, with 8 positions matching TRBD1. The CDR3 is 15 amino acids. Germline trimming cut 5 bases from V and 8 bases from J; bases unmatched to any gene: 11. Per germline, CDR1 SGHAT and CDR2 FQDESV (reference sequence). The CDR3 sequence: CASSPALTGEDEQFF. DNA for the CDR3: TGTGCCAGCAGCCCTGCCCTGACAGGGGAAGATGAGCAGTTCTTC.

About this clonotype itself: A much more abundant neighbour one base away suggests this may be a read error. The CDR3 ends on some other residue instead of the conserved phenylalanine or tryptophan, so this is likely a read error. The CDR3 nucleotides are TGTGCCAGCAAACGGGGGGGCGGGAACACTGAAGCTTTCTCT. Protein sequence: CASKRGGGNTEAFS. The gene calls are TRBV6-1 and TRBJ1-1, with D possibly TRBD1 on 6 matching bases. The V and J ends lost 7 bases and 1 base respectively, with 13 bases between them. There are 14 residues in the CDR3. Germline values: CDR1 MNHNS, CDR2 SASEGT.

In its sample, this clonotype was seen many times. The CDR3, as DNA: TGTGCCAGCGGAGGTCGAACAACAGGGCGGGTGTTTTTT. This gives the protein CASGGRTTGRVFF. The chain carries TRBV2 and TRBJ1-4, with D possibly matching TRBD1 (6 bases). The CDR3 contains 13 residues. Trimming removed 8 bases at V and 15 bases at J, with 22 bases between. The V gene's germline CDR1 is SNHLY and CDR2 FYNNEI. The full variable domain, rest sourced from reference TRBV2 and TRBJ1-4, is EPEVTQTPSHQVTQMGQEVILRCVPISNHLYFYWYRQILGQKVEFLVSFYNNEISEKSEIFDDQFSVERPDGSNFTLKIRSTKLEDSAMYFCASGGRTTGRVFFGSGTQLSVL.